These 23 T cell receptor beta chains were all obtained from the same sample, sequenced in a study of glioma-infiltrating T cells. Amplification of TCR alpha and beta CDR3 regions from RNA used iRepertoire nested multiplex PCR. TCRdb reanalysed the multiplex PCR reads using MiXCR and keeps one entry per CDR3 protein. The table records approximately 88,000 distinct CDR3 sequences, around a quarter of them present only once. Sequencing was performed on glioma tissue, nonneoplastic brain tissue, or PBMCs (not recorded which). The receptors were sampled from a human donor with low-grade glioma or glioblastoma, undergoing nonglioma brain surgery, or in good health (not recorded which).

Comments on this clonotype: A much larger clone lies one base from this, so it may be a read error. The rearrangement joins TRBV4-1 to TRBJ2-5; 7 nucleotides agree with TRBD2. V gave up 2 bases and J gave up 5 bases; unmatched junction bases: 8. Germline V lookup: CDR1 MGHRA, CDR2 YSYEKL. CDR3 size: 15 residues. The CDR3 DNA reads as TGCGCCAGCAGCCAATATGCGACTAGCTTGGAGACCCAGTACTTC. This sequence encodes CASSQYATSLETQYF.

This clonotype came up many times. The CDR3 region is CASSDRGRYQHQFF. The CDR3 coding sequence is TGTGCCAGTAGTGACAGGGGGCGGTACCAACATCAGTTCTTC. The chain couples TRBV19 to TRBJ2-1; 10 nucleotides agree with TRBD1. Trimming took 5 bases from V and 13 from J; bases not matched to a gene: 11. Germline CDR1 is LNHDA and CDR2 is SQIVND (reference sequence). The CDR3 covers 14 residues.

In its sample, this clonotype is medium-sized. This sequence joins TRBV28 and TRBJ1-1; D not certain. V dropped 6 bases and J dropped 0 bases, with 14 bases sitting between them. This CDR3 has 15 amino acids. Germline V gene lookup returns CDR1 MDHEN and CDR2 SYDVKM. In DNA form, the CDR3 reads TGTGCCAGCAGCCCTAGACGGGTCATGAACACTGAAGCTTTCTTT. Its protein is CASSPRRVMNTEAFF.

This sequence joins TRBV7-2 and TRBJ2-7; unclear D gene. The CDR3 totals 15 residues. Germline lookup yields CDR1 SGHTA and CDR2 FQGNSA. Trimming took 1 base from V and 6 from J, leaving 16 bases between them. The CDR3 spells CASSLESGIRLEQYV. DNA of the CDR3: TGTGCCAGCAGCTTAGAGTCTGGGATACGTCTCGAGCAGTACGTC.

This clonotype has just a few counts. The CDR3 DNA sequence: TGTGCCAGCAGCTTGGGGGACAGGGGGCGCGGGAGCTCCTACGAGCAGTACTTC. This translates into CASSLGDRGRGSSYEQYF. The chain uses TRBV5-4 and TRBJ2-7, with 12 bases that match TRBD1. The germline V gene has CDR1 SGHNT and CDR2 YYREEE (reference sequence). CDR3 length: 18 residues. J gave up 0 bases and V 0 bases, and 7 bases lay outside the gene matches.

The rearrangement joins TRBV5-1 to TRBJ1-1; D is possibly TRBD1 (6 bases). Trimming cost V 0 bases and J 3 bases, with 18 bases left between them. CDR1 is SGHRS, CDR2 YFSETQ, per germline. This CDR3 region has 17 residues. Written as DNA, the CDR3 is TGCGCCAGCAGCTTGGGCGGCAGGGGCTTTGAGGACACTGAAGCTTTCTTT. It codes for CASSLGGRGFEDTEAFF.

The chain joins TRBV12-3 or TRBV12-4 to TRBJ2-7; no clear D gene. Trimming removed 6 bases at V and 3 bases at J, with 9 bases between. The CDR3 is 12 residues long. The CDR3: CASSSSVYEQYF. CDR3 DNA: TGTGCCAGCAGCTCGAGTGTCTACGAGCAGTACTTC.

There are a few counts of this clonotype. V gene TRBV19 combines with J gene TRBJ2-5, with a possible D match to TRBD2 (6 bases). The CDR3 contains 13 residues. The V end lost 10 bases, the J end lost 5 bases, and 17 bases lay between the germline ends. Germline V gene data show CDR1 as LNHDA and CDR2 as SQIVND (reference sequence). The CDR3: CATLAQFGETQYF. The CDR3 DNA reads as TGTGCCACTCTAGCGCAGTTCGGGGAGACCCAGTACTTC.

This clonotype was seen ten or more times. The gene calls are TRBV18 and TRBJ1-1; no firm D call. The V and J ends lost 1 base and 2 bases respectively, with 8 bases between them. In germline, CDR1 is KGHSH, CDR2 LQKENI. This CDR3 is built from 14 residues. CDR3 nucleotides: TGTGCCAGCTCACCACTCTCCCGTAACACTGAAGCTTTCTTT. Encoded protein: CASSPLSRNTEAFF.

The table lists this clonotype with a few counts. This chain uses TRBV7-9 with TRBJ2-7; D call uncertain. V was shortened by 1 base and J by 0 bases, with 4 bases between the two germline ends. Germline CDR1 SEHNR, CDR2 FQNEAQ (reference sequence). The CDR3 runs 13 residues. CDR3 DNA sequence: TGTGCCAGCAGCTTAGTCAGCTCCTACGAGCAGTACTTC. Its protein is CASSLVSSYEQYF.

At least ten counts were recorded for this clonotype. In DNA form, the CDR3 reads TGTGCCAGCAGTAGTCAGGAGAATTCACCCCTCCACTTT. Its protein product is CASSSQENSPLHF. The genes are TRBV2 and TRBJ1-6, with D uncertain. In germline, CDR1 is SNHLY, CDR2 FYNNEI. The CDR3 covers 13 residues. Trimming shortened V by 5 bases and J by 7 bases, and 9 bases separated the two germline ends.

The V call is TRBV14, the J call TRBJ1-4, with D unclear. This CDR3 has 15 amino acids. V was clipped by 0 bases and J by 5 bases, with 10 bases between them. Germline V lookup: CDR1 SGHDN, CDR2 FVKESK. This chain's CDR3 is CASSQDVRRNEKLFF. DNA for the CDR3: TGTGCCAGCAGCCAAGATGTACGGCGAAATGAAAAACTGTTTTTT.

This clonotype was seen many times. The chain recombines TRBV7-2 with TRBJ2-7; 7 bases match TRBD2. J lost 3 bases, V lost 1 base, and 3 bases had no gene match. Germline CDR1 SGHTA, CDR2 FQGNSA. This CDR3 has 14 amino acids. CDR3 protein: CASSLVGGGYEQYF. The CDR3 DNA follows: TGTGCCAGCAGCTTAGTCGGCGGGGGCTACGAGCAGTACTTC.

This clonotype was detected ten times or more. The chain links TRBV7-2 to TRBJ2-2; 7 nucleotides align to TRBD1. CDR1 is SGHTA, CDR2 FQGNSA, per germline. The CDR3 sequence is 17 residues long. J gave up 0 bases and V 1 base, and 5 bases lay outside the gene matches. The CDR3 region is CASSLVFTGANTGELFF. The CDR3 DNA reads TGTGCCAGCAGCTTAGTTTTTACAGGGGCGAACACCGGGGAGCTGTTTTTT.

This clonotype was counted a few times. The CDR3: CASSLSGRVGNEQFF. The CDR3 bases are TGTGCCAGCAGCTTGAGCGGGAGGGTGGGGAATGAGCAGTTCTTC. The rearrangement uses TRBV12-3 or TRBV12-4 and TRBJ2-1; 10 bases line up with TRBD2. CDR3 size: 15 residues. With V trimmed by 6 bases and J by 7 bases, 9 bases remained unmatched.

The chain combines TRBV2 with TRBJ2-5, with TRBD2 identical over 8 bases. V lost 4 bases, J lost 2 bases, and 6 bases stayed unmatched. From germline, CDR1 is SNHLY and CDR2 FYNNEI. The CDR3 contains 15 residues. The CDR3 loop is CASSATSVPQETQYF. The CDR3 DNA follows: TGTGCCAGCAGTGCGACTAGCGTACCACAAGAGACCCAGTACTTC.

The rearrangement joins TRBV27 to TRBJ1-4, with no clear D. CDR3 size: 14 residues. Germline CDR1 MNHEY, CDR2 SMNVEV (reference sequence). V was cut by 8 bases and J by 7 bases, with 17 bases left in between. CDR3 bases: TGTGCCAGCTTATCAGGAGGGAAACTTGAAAAACTGTTTTTT. Its translation is CASLSGGKLEKLFF.

This clonotype was seen ten or more times. The chain links TRBV18 to TRBJ1-1, with D unclear. The germline V and J ends were trimmed by 2 bases and 4 bases, with 11 bases remaining between them. CDR1 and CDR2 from the germline V gene are KGHSH and LQKENI. The CDR3 covers 14 residues. In DNA, the CDR3 is TGTGCCAGCTCACCAGGAGGGTCCCCCACTGAAGCTTTCTTT. It specifies CASSPGGSPTEAFF.

This clonotype was seen at least ten times. V and J are TRBV29-1 and TRBJ2-1; maybe TRBD2 (6 bases). The V and J ends lost 5 bases and 13 bases respectively, with 15 bases between them. This CDR3 has 11 residues. Germline V CDR1 and CDR2: SQVTM, ANQGSEA. The CDR3 coding sequence is TGCAGCGTTAAGGAGGGGCAGCCCCAGTTCTTC. This gives the protein CSVKEGQPQFF.

The chain's CDR3 is CAISDLYEQFF. DNA of the CDR3: TGTGCCATCAGTGACCTCTATGAGCAGTTCTTC. The rearrangement uses TRBV10-3 and TRBJ2-1; no clear D gene. The germline V gene encodes CDR1 ENHRY and CDR2 SYGVKD. The CDR3 runs 11 residues. With 3 bases removed from V and 8 bases from J, the gap between germline ends came to 5 bases.

In the case of this clonotype: Since the CDR3 does not end with the conserved phenylalanine or tryptophan, this likely comes from a read error. This chain connects TRBV5-1 to TRBJ1-1, with D tentatively TRBD1 (5 bases). Per the germline V gene, CDR1 is SGHRS and CDR2 is YFSETQ. The CDR3 totals 14 residues. V was pared by 0 bases and J by 7 bases, with 13 bases between. The CDR3 bases are TGCGCCAGCAGCTTGGAAGGGGCCGGATTTGAAGCTTTCCTT. This codes for CASSLEGAGFEAFL.

This clonotype was seen at least ten times. The rearrangement uses TRBV18 and TRBJ2-3, with TRBD1 as a possible D gene (6 bases). The CDR3 totals 15 residues. Between the trimmed V and J ends, which lost 2 bases and 5 bases, there was a span of 14 bases. CDR1 KGHSH and CDR2 LQKENI come from the germline V gene. In DNA form, the CDR3 reads TGTGCCAGCTCACCAACAGGGAGCCGTGGAGATACGCAGTATTTT. This codes for CASSPTGSRGDTQYF.

Ten or more counts support this clonotype. The chain carries TRBV20-1 and TRBJ2-5, with D perhaps assigned TRBD1 or TRBD2 (5 bases each). Germline loops: CDR1 DFQATT, CDR2 SNEGSKA (reference sequence). The CDR3 contains 13 residues. Trimming removed 5 bases from V and 5 bases from J, with 15 bases in between. The CDR3 sequence: CSAPRGEGETQYF. As DNA, the CDR3 is TGCAGTGCTCCTCGCGGTGAGGGGGAGACCCAGTACTTC.